This is a list of T cell receptor beta chains from one sample in a study of CD8+ T cells in alopecia areata. Clones were read by immunoSEQ multiplex PCR, and TCRdb kept only the in-frame ones, dropping some. The data show roughly 220,000 clones, with around two fifths seen just once and under 0.55% held by the top ten. The material was CD4+ T cells sorted from blood, obtained at roughly week 30, from a patient treated with tofacitinib. These receptors were obtained from a human donor with alopecia areata. The CDR3 runs from the conserved cysteine through the conserved F or W. Only part of the rows carry a size: once, few, many, or a class if the clone is expanded.

V: TRBV7-9; J: TRBJ1-5; size: few; CDR3: CASSLAGGSNQPQHF
V: TRBV27; J: TRBJ1-1; size: few; CDR3: CASRGTENTEAFF
V: TRBV6-1; J: TRBJ1-2; size: few; CDR3: CASSVGIYGYTF
V: TRBV19; J: TRBJ2-7; size: -; CDR3: CASSIPASGSYEQYF
V: TRBV11-2; J: TRBJ1-5; size: few; CDR3: CASSLGARQPQHF
V: TRBV27; J: TRBJ1-2; size: -; CDR3: CASRDGTGPYGYTF
V: TRBV18; J: TRBJ2-1; size: many; CDR3: CASSPDSDEQFF
V: TRBV29-1; J: TRBJ1-2; size: -; CDR3: CSADDRVEGYTF
V: TRBV6-5; J: TRBJ1-2; size: -; CDR3: CASGLGNYGYTF
V: TRBV19; J: TRBJ1-1; size: few; CDR3: CASSTQGVTNTEAFF
V: TRBV30; J: TRBJ1-1; size: -; CDR3: CAWSVQFEAFF
V: TRBV11-3; J: TRBJ2-5; size: -; CDR3: CASSSWGAEQETQYF
V: TRBV2; J: TRBJ1-6; size: -; CDR3: CASSETLGSPLHF
V: TRBV9; J: TRBJ2-1; size: few; CDR3: CASSRSRVAEQFF
V: TRBV19; J: TRBJ1-1; size: -; CDR3: CASKAGGTEAFF